These 17 T cell receptor beta chains were sequenced from one sample in a study of CD4+ T cells in melanoma. Some clones are missing from TCRdb's copy, which holds only in-frame ones; the method was immunoSEQ multiplex PCR. The repertoire includes fewer than 20,000 clones, approximately 76% of them detected once, and over 9.5% sits in the top ten. Sample: cells from a culture (not recorded whether cultured in vitro). The source is a human donor with melanoma.

This clone was picked up a small number of times. V is TRBV6-5 and J is TRBJ2-5; maybe TRBD2 (5 bases). Trimming left V 7 bases short and J 5 bases short, with 5 bases between. The CDR3 sequence is 10 residues long. Germline V gives CDR1 MNHEY, CDR2 SVGAGI. The CDR3, as DNA: TGTGCCAGCACGGGGGAGACCCAGTACTTC. Protein: CASTGETQYF.

The CDR3 region has the DNA TGTGCCAGCAGCTTGTTTCCCACCGGGACTAGCAAGGCAGATACGCAGTATTTT. This codes for CASSLFPTGTSKADTQYF. The J gene is TRBJ2-3, the V gene TRBV7-2; 9 nucleotides match TRBD2. The V and J ends lost 3 bases and 4 bases, in that order; junction bases with no gene match: 14. Per the germline V gene, CDR1 is SGHTA and CDR2 is FQGNSA. The CDR3 loop spans 18 amino acids.

The gene calls are TRBV28 and TRBJ1-2; D gene uncertain. There are 13 residues in the CDR3. Trimming removed 11 bases from V and 1 base from J, with 14 bases in between. Germline lookup yields CDR1 MDHEN and CDR2 SYDVKM. This CDR3 reads CALQHGVNYGYTF. The CDR3 nucleotides are TGTGCCCTCCAACATGGGGTTAACTATGGCTACACCTTC.

This sequence joins TRBV4-1 and TRBJ1-4; 7 bases map to TRBD1. Germline V gene lookup returns CDR1 MGHRA and CDR2 YSYEKL. The CDR3 covers 14 residues. The V gene end was trimmed by 4 bases and the J gene end by 5 bases; junction bases not matched to a gene: 4. The CDR3 sequence: CASSPTGLNEKLFF. The CDR3 nucleotides are TGCGCCAGCAGCCCGACAGGGCTCAATGAAAAACTGTTTTTT.

This chain joins TRBV7-8 and TRBJ1-1; 8 bases are a match to TRBD1. The CDR3 totals 14 residues. Germline values: CDR1 SGHVS, CDR2 FQNEAQ. After removal of 3 bases from V and 5 bases from J, the junction contained 5 bases not matched to a gene. The CDR3 nucleotides read TGTGCCAGCAGCTTGATGACAGGGGTTACTGAAGCTTTCTTT. Encoded protein: CASSLMTGVTEAFF. The full variable domain, in which reference TRBV7-8 and TRBJ1-1 provide the parts outside the CDR3, is GAGVSQSPRYKVAKRGQDVALRCDPISGHVSLFWYQQALGQGPEFLTYFQNEAQLDKSGLPSDRFFAERPEGSVSTLKIQRTQQEDSAVYLCASSLMTGVTEAFFGQGTRLTVV.

The V and J genes are TRBV6-6 and TRBJ1-4; 8 nucleotides match TRBD1. The CDR3 consists of 14 residues. With 6 bases clipped from V and 7 bases from J, the junction kept 7 bases outside the gene matches. The germline V gene has CDR1 MNHNY and CDR2 SVGAGI (reference sequence). The CDR3 reads CASRPGGAGEKLFF. The DNA of the CDR3 is TGTGCCAGCAGACCAGGGGGCGCGGGTGAAAAACTGTTTTTT.

The chain links TRBV19 to TRBJ2-7; TRBD1 aligns across 9 bases. The CDR3 sequence is 14 residues long. With V trimmed by 4 bases and J by 2 bases, 3 bases remained unmatched. Germline CDR1 reads LNHDA; CDR2 reads SQIVND (reference sequence). The CDR3 DNA reads as TGTGCCAGTAGTACTGGGACAGGGACCTACGAGCAGTACTTC. Translated, it gives CASSTGTGTYEQYF.

The chain uses TRBV5-1 and TRBJ2-1; 9 nucleotides line up with TRBD1. J gave up 7 bases and V 0 bases, and 5 bases lay outside the gene matches. Per germline, CDR1 SGHRS and CDR2 YFSETQ. The length of the CDR3 is 15 residues. The CDR3 DNA sequence: TGCGCCAGCAGCTTGGACGGACAGGGGACGAATGAGCAGTTCTTC. Amino acids: CASSLDGQGTNEQFF.

The CDR3 DNA reads TGTGCCAGCAGCTCCCGGGACAGCCCGACGATCAAGTCACCCCTCCACTTT. It codes for CASSSRDSPTIKSPLHF. The chain has TRBV27 and TRBJ1-6; 7 nucleotides agree with TRBD1. The V and J ends lost 6 bases and 10 bases, in that order; junction bases with no gene match: 18. The CDR3 loop spans 17 amino acids. The germline V gene encodes CDR1 MNHEY and CDR2 SMNVEV (reference sequence).

Judged by abundance, this clone is medium-sized. This sequence joins TRBV30 and TRBJ1-2; D not certain. Germline loops: CDR1 GTSNPN, CDR2 SVGIG (reference sequence). The CDR3 contains 11 residues. Trimming removed 7 bases from V and 8 bases from J, with 14 bases in between. The CDR3 spells CASSIGRGYTF. CDR3 coding DNA: TGTGCCTCCTCGATTGGAAGGGGCTACACCTTC.

The rearrangement joins TRBV7-3 to TRBJ2-1; D may be TRBD1 (6 bases). V lost 3 bases and J 1 base, leaving 19 bases between the germline ends. The CDR3 sequence is 18 residues long. From germline, CDR1 is SGHTA and CDR2 FQGTGA. CDR3 in DNA: TGTGCCAGCAGCTTCCAGGGGAGCGGCCTGGGTTCCTACAATGAGCAGTTCTTC. Its translation is CASSFQGSGLGSYNEQFF.

This clone was counted once. The rearrangement links TRBV30 to TRBJ1-1; D possibly corresponds to TRBD1 (5 bases). The CDR3 runs 13 residues. Trimming stripped 0 bases from V and 1 base from J, with 6 bases between. The germline V gene has CDR1 GTSNPN and CDR2 SVGIG (reference sequence). CDR3 in amino acids: CAWSVGGNTEAFF. Written as DNA, the CDR3 is TGTGCCTGGAGTGTTGGGGGGAACACTGAAGCTTTCTTT.

This clone turned up a few times. The V gene is TRBV5-1, the J gene TRBJ1-1; TRBD1 matches 10 bases. Looked up from germline, CDR1 is SGHRS and CDR2 is YFSETQ. CDR3 size: 15 residues. With V trimmed by 0 bases and J by 10 bases, 9 bases remained unmatched. CDR3 sequence reads: CASSLALGQGGPAFF. CDR3 sequence (DNA): TGCGCCAGCAGCTTGGCCCTTGGACAGGGGGGCCCAGCTTTCTTT.

This clone was found a few times. The rearrangement links TRBV5-1 to TRBJ1-1; 9 bases map to TRBD1. Trimming took 3 bases from V and 3 from J; bases not matched to a gene: 3. Per the germline V gene, CDR1 is SGHRS and CDR2 is YFSETQ. The CDR3 is 14 residues long. The CDR3 region is CASSWTGADTEAFF. The CDR3 bases are TGCGCCAGCAGCTGGACAGGGGCTGACACTGAAGCTTTCTTT.

The rearrangement joins TRBV13 to TRBJ1-2, with D possibly being TRBD1 (5 bases). From germline, CDR1 is PRHDT and CDR2 FYEKMQ (reference sequence). The CDR3 is made up of 14 amino acids. V was trimmed by 1 base and J by 5 bases, leaving 11 bases between them. The CDR3 sequence: CASSLDVRGYGYTF. The CDR3 DNA sequence: TGTGCCAGCAGCTTAGATGTGAGGGGTTATGGCTACACCTTC.

This clone was seen a few times. V and J are TRBV6-5 and TRBJ2-7; a weak D match, TRBD1 (6 bases). The CDR3 contains 16 residues. Trimming stripped 0 bases from V and 2 bases from J, with 14 bases between. CDR1 MNHEY and CDR2 SVGAGI come from the germline V gene. The CDR3 is CASSYSNMGAPYEQYF. CDR3 nucleotides: TGTGCCAGCAGTTACTCGAATATGGGGGCTCCCTACGAGCAGTACTTC.

V and J are TRBV27 and TRBJ2-1; 10 bases are a match to TRBD2. The V segment lost 4 bases and the J segment 7 bases; nucleotides outside the gene matches: 7. Germline loops: CDR1 MNHEY, CDR2 SMNVEV (reference sequence). This CDR3 is built from 15 residues. The CDR3 coding sequence is TGTGCCAGCAGTTCCCCTAGCGGGGGTGAGAATGAGCAGTTCTTC. Translated, it gives CASSSPSGGENEQFF.